Given below is one TCR beta chain in context. The record originates from a study of blood T cell repertoires in COVID-19. On the study more broadly: Both acute and convalescent COVID-19 samples were obtained from the United States, Italy and Spain. PBMCs, B-cell-depleted T cells, or T cells were the source of the cDNA or gDNA that made up the material.

This CDR3 is 11 amino acids long. Germline assignment: CDR1 MNHEY and CDR2 SVGAGI. With 6 bases clipped from V and 7 bases from J, the junction kept 2 bases outside the gene matches. As processed by the authors: Nucleated cell number was recorded as an estimate derived from reference gene primer amplification. The assay was immunoSEQ multiplex PCR, and TCRdb's table has in-frame clones only and misses some. Clone size and V and J calls were adopted from that table, with D and trimming inferred from the DNA. The sample has under 150,000 clones; roughly 82% are singletons. This TCR was recovered from a woman in her forties with acute or convalescent COVID-19. The source material was peripheral blood. The chain joins TRBV6-5 to TRBJ1-1; the match to TRBD1 covers 7 bases. Here the CDR3 DNA reads TGTGCCAGCAGCAGGGGGGTTGAAGCTTTCTTT. The encoded protein is CASSRGVEAFF.